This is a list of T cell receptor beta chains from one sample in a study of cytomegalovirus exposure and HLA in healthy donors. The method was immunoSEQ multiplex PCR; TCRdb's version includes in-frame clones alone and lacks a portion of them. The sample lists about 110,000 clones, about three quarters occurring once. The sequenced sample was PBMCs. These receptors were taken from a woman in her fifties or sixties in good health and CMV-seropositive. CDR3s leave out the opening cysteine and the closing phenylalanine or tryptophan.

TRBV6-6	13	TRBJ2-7	ASSSPSDGRYEQY
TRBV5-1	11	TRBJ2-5	ASSLGGGETQY
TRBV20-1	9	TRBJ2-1	SATGYNEQF
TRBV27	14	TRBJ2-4	ASSLSGRAAKNIQY
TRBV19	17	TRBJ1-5	ASSIADPWGQRGNQPQH
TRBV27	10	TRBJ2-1	ASSSGYNEQF
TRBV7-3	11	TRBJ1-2	ASSPGTGSRYT
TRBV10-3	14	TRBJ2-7	AIMSGTSVFGYEQY
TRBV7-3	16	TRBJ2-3	ASSLTLGGEGLTDTQY
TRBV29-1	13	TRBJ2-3	SVGFLGEVGDTQY
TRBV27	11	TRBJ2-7	ASSARQIYEQY
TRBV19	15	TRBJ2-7	ASSDQAGTGATYGQY
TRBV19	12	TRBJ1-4	ASKMGQGAEKLF
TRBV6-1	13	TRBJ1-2	ASTIYWATNYGYT
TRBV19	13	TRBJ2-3	ASSDGGAGTDTQY
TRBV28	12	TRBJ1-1	ASGGPGGQTEAF
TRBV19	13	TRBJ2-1	ASSTADFWNNEQF
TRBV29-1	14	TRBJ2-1	SASGPSGSSYNEQF
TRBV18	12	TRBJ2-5	ASSPRLAEETQY
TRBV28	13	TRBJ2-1	ASNPRQGVYNEQF
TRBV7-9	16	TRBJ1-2	ASSLAAGQGSKSYGYT
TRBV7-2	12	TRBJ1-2	ASSPQGARYGYT
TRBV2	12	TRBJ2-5	ASTRRGREETQY
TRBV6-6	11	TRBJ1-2	ASSYGEGQGYT
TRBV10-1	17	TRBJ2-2	ASSESGLRASGNTGELF
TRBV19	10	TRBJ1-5	ATRQSNQPQH
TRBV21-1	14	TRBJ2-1	ASRTTGTSSYNEQF
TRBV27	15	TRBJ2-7	ASSFRSSGILFYEQY
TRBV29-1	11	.	SVRTGFSYEQY
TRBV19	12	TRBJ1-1	ASSIRTENTEAF
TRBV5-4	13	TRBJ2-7	ASSLGQVSSYEQY
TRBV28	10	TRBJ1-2	ASGGANYGYT
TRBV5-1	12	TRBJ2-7	ASKSDNSLPEQY
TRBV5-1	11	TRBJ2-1	ASSSDNYNEQF
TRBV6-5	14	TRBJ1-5	ASSYSWAGSNQPQH
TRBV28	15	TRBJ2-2	ASSLLGSEGPTGELF
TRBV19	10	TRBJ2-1	ASSTGQEEQF
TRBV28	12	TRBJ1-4	ASSLQGGSEKLF
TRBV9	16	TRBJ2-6	ASSPRRGGGSGANVLT
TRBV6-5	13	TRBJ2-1	ASSYRQALYNEQF
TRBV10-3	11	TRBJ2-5	AISGDGGETQY
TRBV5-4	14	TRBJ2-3	ASSRRLAASTDTQY
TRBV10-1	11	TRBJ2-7	ARPGLAGVEQY
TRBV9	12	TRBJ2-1	ASARASSNNEQF
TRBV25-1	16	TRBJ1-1	ASSESGWLQLGDTEAF
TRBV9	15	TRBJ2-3	ASSVVGSGSIADTQY
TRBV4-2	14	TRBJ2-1	ASSQGTSADYNEQF
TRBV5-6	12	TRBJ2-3	ASHERFGTDTQY
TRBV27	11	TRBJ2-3	ASSFTYTDTQY
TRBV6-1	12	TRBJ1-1	ASSVQSMNTEAF
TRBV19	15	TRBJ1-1	ASRDRQGTSLNTEAF
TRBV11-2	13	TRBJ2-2	ASSLTSGSTGELF